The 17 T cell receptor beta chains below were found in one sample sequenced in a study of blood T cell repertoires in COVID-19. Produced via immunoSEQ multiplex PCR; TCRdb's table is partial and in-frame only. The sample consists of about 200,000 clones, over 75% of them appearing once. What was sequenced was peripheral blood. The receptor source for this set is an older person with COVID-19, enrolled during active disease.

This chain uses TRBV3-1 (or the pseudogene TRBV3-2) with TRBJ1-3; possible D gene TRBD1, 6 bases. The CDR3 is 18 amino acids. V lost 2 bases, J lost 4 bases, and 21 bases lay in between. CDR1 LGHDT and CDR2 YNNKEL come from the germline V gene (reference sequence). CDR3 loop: CASSQPLGPGASGNTIYF. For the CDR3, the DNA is TGTGCCAGCAGCCAACCCTTAGGGCCAGGGGCATCAGGAAACACCATATATTTT.

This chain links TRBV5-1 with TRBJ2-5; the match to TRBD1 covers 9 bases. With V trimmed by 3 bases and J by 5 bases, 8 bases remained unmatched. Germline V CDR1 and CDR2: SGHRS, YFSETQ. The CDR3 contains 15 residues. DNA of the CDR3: TGCGCCAGCAGCTGGGAACAGGGGGCCGGGGAGACCCAGTACTTC. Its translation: CASSWEQGAGETQYF.

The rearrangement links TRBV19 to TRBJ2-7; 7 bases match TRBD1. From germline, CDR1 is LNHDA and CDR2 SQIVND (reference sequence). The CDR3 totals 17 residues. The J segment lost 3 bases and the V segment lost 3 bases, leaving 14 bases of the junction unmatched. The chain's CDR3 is CASSIGANRGSDYEQYF. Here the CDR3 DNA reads TGTGCCAGTAGTATCGGCGCCAACAGGGGCTCCGACTACGAGCAGTACTTC.

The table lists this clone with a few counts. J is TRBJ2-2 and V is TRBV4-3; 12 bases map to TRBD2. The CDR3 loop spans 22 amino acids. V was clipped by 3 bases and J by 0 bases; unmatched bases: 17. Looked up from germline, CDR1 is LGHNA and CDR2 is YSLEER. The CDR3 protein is CASSHPWGAASGGATNTGELFF. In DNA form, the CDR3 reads TGCGCCAGCAGCCACCCCTGGGGGGCGGCTAGCGGGGGGGCGACGAACACCGGGGAGCTGTTTTTT.

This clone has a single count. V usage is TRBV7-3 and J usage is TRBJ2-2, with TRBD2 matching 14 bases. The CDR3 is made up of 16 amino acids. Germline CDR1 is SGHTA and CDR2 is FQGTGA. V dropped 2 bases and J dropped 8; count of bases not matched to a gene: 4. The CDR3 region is CASSLVGTSGRGELFF. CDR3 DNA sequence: TGTGCCAGCAGCTTAGTCGGGACTAGCGGGAGAGGGGAGCTGTTTTTT.

The DNA for the CDR3 is TGTGCCAGCAGTTTTCTAGCGGGAGTGAGGTTCTTC. The encoded protein is CASSFLAGVRFF. The chain is built from TRBV27 and TRBJ2-1; 10 nucleotides line up with TRBD2. This CDR3 is 12 amino acids long. Germline CDR1 reads MNHEY; CDR2 reads SMNVEV (reference sequence). The junction had 5 bases not matched to a gene; V was cut back by 3 bases and J by 15 bases.

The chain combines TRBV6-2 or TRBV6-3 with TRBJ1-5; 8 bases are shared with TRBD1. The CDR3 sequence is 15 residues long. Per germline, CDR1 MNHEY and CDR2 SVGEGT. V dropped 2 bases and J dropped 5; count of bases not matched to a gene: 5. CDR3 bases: TGTGCCAGCAGTTACGGCAGGGGGCTTGATCAGCCCCAGCATTTT. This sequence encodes CASSYGRGLDQPQHF.

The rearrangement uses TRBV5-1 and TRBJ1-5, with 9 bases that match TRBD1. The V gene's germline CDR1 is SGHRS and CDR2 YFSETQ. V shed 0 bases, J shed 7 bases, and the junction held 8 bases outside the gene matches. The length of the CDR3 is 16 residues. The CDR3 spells CASSLGDRVSGQPQHF. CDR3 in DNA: TGCGCCAGCAGCTTGGGGGACAGGGTTTCGGGCCAGCCCCAGCATTTT.

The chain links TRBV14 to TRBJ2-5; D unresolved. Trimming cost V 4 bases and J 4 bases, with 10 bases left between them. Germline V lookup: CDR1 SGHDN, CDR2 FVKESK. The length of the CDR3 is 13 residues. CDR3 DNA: TGTGCCAGCAGCCCCCGACTGGGAGAGACCCAGTACTTC. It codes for CASSPRLGETQYF.

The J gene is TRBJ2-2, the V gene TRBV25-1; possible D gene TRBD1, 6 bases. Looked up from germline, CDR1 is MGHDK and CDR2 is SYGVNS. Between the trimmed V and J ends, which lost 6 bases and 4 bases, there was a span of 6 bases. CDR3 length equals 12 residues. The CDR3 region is CASSRGTGELFF. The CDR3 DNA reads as TGTGCCAGCAGCAGGGGCACCGGGGAGCTGTTTTTT.

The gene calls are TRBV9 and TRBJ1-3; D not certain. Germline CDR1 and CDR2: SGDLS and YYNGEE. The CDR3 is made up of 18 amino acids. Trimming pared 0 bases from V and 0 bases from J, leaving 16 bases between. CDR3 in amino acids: CASSVVDEGLISGNTIYF. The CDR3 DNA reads TGTGCCAGCAGCGTAGTAGATGAAGGACTGATCTCTGGAAACACCATATATTTT. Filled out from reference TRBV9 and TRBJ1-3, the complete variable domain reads DSGVTQTPKHLITATGQRVTLRCSPRSGDLSVYWYQQSLDQGLQFLIQYYNGEERAKGNILERFSAQQFPDLHSELNLSSLELGDSALYFCASSVVDEGLISGNTIYFGEGSWLTVV.

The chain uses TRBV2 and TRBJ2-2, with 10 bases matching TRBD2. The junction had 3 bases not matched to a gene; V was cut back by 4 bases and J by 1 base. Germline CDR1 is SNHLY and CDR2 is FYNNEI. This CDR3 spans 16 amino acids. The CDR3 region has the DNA TGTGCCAGCAGTGTTAGCGGGGGGCAGAACACCGGGGAGCTGTTTTTT. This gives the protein CASSVSGGQNTGELFF.

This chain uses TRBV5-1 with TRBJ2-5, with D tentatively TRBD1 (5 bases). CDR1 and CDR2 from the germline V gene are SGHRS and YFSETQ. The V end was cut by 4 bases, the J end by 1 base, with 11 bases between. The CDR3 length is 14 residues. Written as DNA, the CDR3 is TGCGCCAGCAGCCTGACAGATCTCCAAGAGACCCAGTACTTC. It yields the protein CASSLTDLQETQYF.

The CDR3 here is CASSQGGTGEAFF. The CDR3 nucleotides are TGTGCCAGCAGCCAAGGTGGCACAGGGGAAGCTTTCTTT. The V and J genes are TRBV3-1 (or the pseudogene TRBV3-2) and TRBJ1-1; weak D call: TRBD1 (6 bases). V was cut by 1 base and J by 8 bases, with 11 bases left in between. CDR3 size: 13 residues. Germline assignment: CDR1 LGHDT and CDR2 YNNKEL (reference sequence).

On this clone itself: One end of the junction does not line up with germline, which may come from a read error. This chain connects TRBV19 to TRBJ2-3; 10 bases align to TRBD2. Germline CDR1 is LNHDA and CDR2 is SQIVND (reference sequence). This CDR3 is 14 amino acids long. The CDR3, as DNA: TGTGCGAGTAGGGCTAGCGGGGGACCAGATACGCAGTATTTT. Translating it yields CASRASGGPDTQYF.

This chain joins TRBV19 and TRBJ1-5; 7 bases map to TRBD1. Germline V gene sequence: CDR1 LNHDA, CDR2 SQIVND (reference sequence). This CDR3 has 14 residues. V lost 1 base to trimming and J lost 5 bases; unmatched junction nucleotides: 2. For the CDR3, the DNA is TGTGCCAGTAGTATAGTCCAGGGGGATCAGCCCCAGCATTTT. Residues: CASSIVQGDQPQHF.

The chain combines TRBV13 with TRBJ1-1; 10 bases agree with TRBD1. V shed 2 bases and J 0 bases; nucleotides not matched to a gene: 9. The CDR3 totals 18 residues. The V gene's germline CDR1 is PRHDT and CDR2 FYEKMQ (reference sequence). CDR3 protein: CASSLPPDRGLLNTEAFF. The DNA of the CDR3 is TGTGCCAGCAGCTTACCCCCTGACAGGGGGCTATTGAACACTGAAGCTTTCTTT.